The 20 T cell receptor beta chains reported below all come from one sample, sequenced in a study of OX40 agonist ivuxolimab in advanced cancers. The data were produced by immunoSEQ multiplex PCR, yet TCRdb's version contains in-frame clones alone and is incomplete. There are tens of thousands of clones in the sample; roughly 85% occur only once, and around 2.3% lies in the top ten. This specimen was CD4+ or CD8+ T cells sorted from blood, taken in a trial of the OX40 agonist ivuxolimab. Receptors originate from an adult with an advanced solid tumor such as melanoma, head and neck, liver or kidney cancer.

This clone was detected once. The chain recombines TRBV4-2 with TRBJ2-1; tentatively, D is TRBD1 or TRBD2 (5 bases each). Trimming shortened V by 0 bases and J by 7 bases, and 13 bases separated the two germline ends. The CDR3 sequence is 15 residues long. CDR1 is LGHNA, CDR2 YNFKEQ, per germline. The CDR3 coding sequence is TGTGCCAGCAGCCAAGATATGGGACGGGGTAATGAGCAGTTCTTC. It translates to CASSQDMGRGNEQFF.

This chain uses TRBV10-2 with TRBJ1-2; TRBD1 is a possible D gene (6 bases). CDR1 and CDR2 from the germline V gene are WSHSY and SAAADI. V lost 0 bases and J lost 7, with 12 bases in between. The CDR3 runs 14 residues. CDR3 coding DNA: TGCGCCAGCAGTGAGTCTGTTGAAGGGGGTGGCTACACCTTC. It is translated as CASSESVEGGGYTF.

V usage is TRBV10-1 and J usage is TRBJ2-1, with 9 nucleotides matching TRBD2. The CDR3 sequence is 14 residues long. Trimming took 4 bases from V and 5 from J; bases not matched to a gene: 3. Germline-derived CDR1 and CDR2 are WNHNN and SYGVQD (reference sequence). The chain's CDR3 is CASSAPSGNNEQFF. The DNA of the CDR3 is TGCGCCAGCAGTGCGCCTAGCGGGAACAATGAGCAGTTCTTC.

This clone was counted a single time. The chain recombines TRBV5-3 with TRBJ1-1, with unresolved D. TRBV5-3 is placed among ORFs of uncertain function. This CDR3 spans 11 amino acids. CDR3 amino acids: CAERENTEAFF. CDR3 bases: TGTGCGGAGAGGGAGAACACTGAAGCTTTCTTT.

CDR3 residues: CASSPLGGFEKLFF. CDR3 coding DNA: TGTGCCAGCAGTCCTCTTGGGGGTTTTGAAAAACTGTTTTTT. The chain is built from TRBV28 and TRBJ1-4; D possibly corresponds to TRBD1 (5 bases). Trimming removed 5 bases from V and 7 bases from J, with 14 bases in between. Germline V CDR1 and CDR2: MDHEN, SYDVKM. CDR3 size: 14 residues.

Worth noting for this clone: A junction end diverges from the germline sequence, so it may reflect a read error. V usage is TRBV6-5 and J usage is TRBJ2-1; TRBD1 aligns across 11 bases. The CDR3 is made up of 12 amino acids. Germline V gives CDR1 MNHEY, CDR2 SVGAGI. CDR3 nucleotides: TGTGCCAGCAGCAGGACAGGGGGCCTCGGGATCTTC. Encoded protein: CASSRTGGLGIF.

This clone appeared a few times. In nucleotides, the CDR3 is TGTGCCAGTAGTAGGATGGCGGCGGGTGAAGCTTTCTTT. As protein: CASSRMAAGEAFF. This rearrangement joins TRBV19 to TRBJ1-1; no clear D. This CDR3 comprises 13 residues. V dropped 4 bases and J dropped 7 bases, with 13 bases sitting between them. CDR1 and CDR2 (germline): LNHDA, SQIVND (reference sequence).

The J gene is TRBJ1-2, the V gene TRBV6-6; the D is unclear. Deletions cut 6 bases from V and 0 bases from J, with 8 bases between. Germline V gives CDR1 MNHNY, CDR2 SVGAGI (reference sequence). The CDR3 length is 13 residues. The DNA of the CDR3 is TGTGCCAGCAGCCTAGACCCTAACTATGGCTACACCTTC. Translation: CASSLDPNYGYTF.

V gene TRBV9 combines with J gene TRBJ2-5, with D tentatively TRBD1 (5 bases). Per germline, CDR1 SGDLS and CDR2 YYNGEE. The length of the CDR3 is 15 residues. V lost 0 bases, J lost 5 bases, and 14 bases lay in between. CDR3 nucleotide sequence: TGTGCCAGCAGCGTAGATGTCAGGGAAACGGAGACCCAGTACTTC. Protein product: CASSVDVRETETQYF. The whole variable domain, filled in from reference TRBV9 and TRBJ2-5, reads DSGVTQTPKHLITATGQRVTLRCSPRSGDLSVYWYQQSLDQGLQFLIQYYNGEERAKGNILERFSAQQFPDLHSELNLSSLELGDSALYFCASSVDVRETETQYFGPGTRLLVL.

This clone was seen once. The rearrangement links TRBV2 to TRBJ1-2; D unresolved. The germline CDR1 and CDR2 sequences are SNHLY and FYNNEI. The CDR3 spans 15 residues. V lost 3 bases and J lost 0, with 11 bases in between. This CDR3 is CASSDSAATNYGYTF. As DNA, the CDR3 is TGTGCCAGCAGTGATTCGGCAGCCACTAACTATGGCTACACCTTC.

The CDR3 spells CASSAGTSGGAGETQYF. DNA for the CDR3: TGCGCCAGCAGCGCTGGGACTAGCGGGGGGGCCGGGGAGACCCAGTACTTC. This sequence joins TRBV5-1 and TRBJ2-5; TRBD2 agrees at 16 bases. This CDR3 has 17 residues. CDR1 SGHRS and CDR2 YFSETQ come from the germline V gene. Trimming took 4 bases from V and 5 from J; bases not matched to a gene: 8. The whole variable domain, remainder taken from reference TRBV5-1 and TRBJ2-5, is KAGVTQTPRYLIKTRGQQVTLSCSPISGHRSVSWYQQTPGQGLQFLFEYFSETQRNKGNFPGRFSGRQFSNSRSEMNVSTLELGDSALYLCASSAGTSGGAGETQYFGPGTRLLVL.

This clone was seen a handful of times. The chain carries TRBV19 and TRBJ1-6, with D possibly being TRBD1 (6 bases). The CDR3 contains 15 residues. V was trimmed by 5 bases and J by 7 bases, leaving 15 bases between them. CDR1 and CDR2 from the germline V gene are LNHDA and SQIVND (reference sequence). The CDR3 sequence: CASSSRRGENSPLHF. DNA of the CDR3: TGTGCCAGTAGTTCCCGCAGGGGAGAAAATTCACCCCTCCACTTT.

The chain has TRBV15 and TRBJ1-1; no clear D gene. The germline gives CDR1 LNHNV, CDR2 YYDKDF (reference sequence). CDR3 length equals 14 residues. Trimming cost V 0 bases and J 6 bases, with 11 bases left between them. DNA for the CDR3: TGTGCCACCAGCAGAGATACCCGGGGTCCTGAAGCTTTCTTT. Translation gives CATSRDTRGPEAFF.

The chain couples TRBV5-1 to TRBJ2-3; possibly TRBD1 or TRBD2 for D (5 bases each). The CDR3 contains 14 residues. V dropped 1 base and J dropped 4 bases, with 10 bases sitting between them. Germline V gene data show CDR1 as SGHRS and CDR2 as YFSETQ. The CDR3 bases are TGCGCCAGCAGCTTGAGTGTGGGGGCAGATACGCAGTATTTT. It codes for CASSLSVGADTQYF.

CDR3 region: CASRSGLAGAGDTQYF. DNA for the CDR3: TGTGCCAGCAGGTCTGGGCTAGCGGGGGCTGGGGATACGCAGTATTTT. V is TRBV7-2 and J is TRBJ2-3; 10 nucleotides match TRBD2. The CDR3 is 16 residues long. V shed 6 bases, J shed 6 bases, and the junction held 12 bases outside the gene matches. Germline V gene data show CDR1 as SGHTA and CDR2 as FQGNSA.

J is TRBJ1-5 and V is TRBV19, with unresolved D. The CDR3 contains 14 residues. Germline-derived CDR1 and CDR2 are LNHDA and SQIVND (reference sequence). V lost 1 base and J lost 11, with 15 bases in between. CDR3 amino acids: CASSIVLAAGAQHF. CDR3 in DNA: TGTGCCAGTAGTATAGTTTTAGCCGCCGGAGCCCAGCATTTT.

The chain recombines TRBV19 with TRBJ1-4; D is perhaps TRBD1 (5 bases). From germline, CDR1 is LNHDA and CDR2 SQIVND (reference sequence). The CDR3 sequence is 14 residues long. V was cut by 9 bases and J by 5 bases, with 16 bases left in between. As DNA, the CDR3 is TGTGCCAGCCATCCGGGACGCAAGAATGAAAAACTGTTTTTT. Protein product: CASHPGRKNEKLFF.

This clone appeared once. The chain is built from TRBV6-4 and TRBJ2-7; D remains unclear. The V gene lost 8 bases and the J gene lost 6 bases, with 2 bases spanning the gap. The V gene's germline CDR1 is MRHNA and CDR2 SNTAGT. This CDR3 comprises 8 residues. The CDR3 coding sequence is TGTGCCAGCCCCGAGCAGTACTTC. Translating it yields CASPEQYF.

This clone was counted once. The V call is TRBV15, the J call TRBJ1-3; a weak D match, TRBD1 (5 bases). The CDR3 spans 15 residues. The V end lost 1 base, the J end lost 4 bases, and 11 bases lay between the germline ends. Looked up from germline, CDR1 is LNHNV and CDR2 is YYDKDF (reference sequence). The CDR3 loop reads CATSRGLGGGNTIYF. The CDR3 coding sequence is TGTGCCACCAGCAGAGGACTGGGGGGAGGAAACACCATATATTTT.

The chain links TRBV10-3 to TRBJ1-6, with TRBD1 as a possible D gene (5 bases). V lost 5 bases to trimming and J lost 10 bases, with 9 bases between them. The CDR3 is 12 amino acids. Germline V gene data show CDR1 as ENHRY and CDR2 as SYGVKD. CDR3 residues: CAISTRDSPLHF. Written as DNA, the CDR3 is TGTGCCATCAGTACCAGGGACTCACCCCTCCACTTT.